What follows are 27 T cell receptor beta chains derived from one specimen sequenced in a study of blood T cell repertoires in COVID-19. Some clones are missing from TCRdb's copy, which holds only in-frame ones; the method was immunoSEQ multiplex PCR. The sample has some 76,000 clones, roughly 91% seen once. The sample taken for sequencing was peripheral blood. These receptors originate from a man in his sixties with acute or convalescent COVID-19.

The CDR3 is CASSYRTPTDTQYF. The CDR3 DNA is TGTGCCAGCAGCTACCGGACTCCCACAGATACGCAGTATTTT. The chain links TRBV11-2 to TRBJ2-3, with a tentative D call TRBD2 (5 bases). Trimming stripped 4 bases from V and 2 bases from J, with 10 bases between. The CDR3 is 14 residues long. Germline V gene sequence: CDR1 SGHAT, CDR2 FQNNGV. Full variable domain (rest looked up from reference TRBV11-2 and TRBJ2-3): EAGVAQSPRYKIIEKRQSVAFWCNPISGHATLYWYQQILGQGPKLLIQFQNNGVVDDSQLPKDRFSAERLKGVDSTLKIQPAKLEDSAVYLCASSYRTPTDTQYFGPGTRLTVL.

The gene calls are TRBV10-1 and TRBJ2-3; no reliable D call. The CDR3 is 15 amino acids. Trimming took 0 bases from V and 2 from J, leaving 9 bases between them. Per germline, CDR1 WNHNN and CDR2 SYGVQD (reference sequence). The CDR3 loop is CASSESPVDTDTQYF. As DNA, the CDR3 is TGCGCCAGCAGTGAGTCGCCCGTAGACACAGATACGCAGTATTTT.

This chain uses TRBV5-1 with TRBJ2-6; 7 bases agree with TRBD2. Germline V CDR1 and CDR2: SGHRS, YFSETQ. There are 19 residues in the CDR3. With 2 bases clipped from V and 0 bases from J, the junction kept 11 bases outside the gene matches. The CDR3 loop reads CASSFFYRGEGSGANVLTF. The CDR3 bases are TGCGCCAGCAGCTTCTTTTACCGGGGGGAGGGCTCTGGGGCCAACGTCCTGACTTTC.

The V and J genes are TRBV30 and TRBJ2-1, with D possibly matching TRBD1 (6 bases). CDR3 length equals 15 residues. Germline CDR1 GTSNPN, CDR2 SVGIG (reference sequence). Trimming took off 3 bases at V and 2 bases at J, with 14 bases between the two ends. In nucleotides, the CDR3 is TGTGCCTGGAGACCGGGACACCAAACCTACAATGAGCAGTTCTTC. Translated, it gives CAWRPGHQTYNEQFF.

This rearrangement joins TRBV9 to TRBJ1-1; unclear D gene. There are 14 residues in the CDR3. V was clipped by 1 base and J by 0 bases, with 7 bases between them. Germline loops: CDR1 SGDLS, CDR2 YYNGEE. The CDR3, as DNA: TGTGCCAGCAGCGTAAACTTACTGAACACTGAAGCTTTCTTT. As protein: CASSVNLLNTEAFF.

The rearrangement uses TRBV6-2 or TRBV6-3 and TRBJ2-4; TRBD2 agrees at 14 bases. Germline V lookup: CDR1 MNHEY, CDR2 SVGEGT. The CDR3 consists of 18 residues. The J segment lost 5 bases and the V segment lost 0 bases, leaving 6 bases of the junction unmatched. As DNA, the CDR3 is TGTGCCAGCAGTTACTCGGGACTAGCGGGAGTGATGGAAAACATTCAGTACTTC. It specifies CASSYSGLAGVMENIQYF.

The rearrangement uses TRBV2 and TRBJ2-7; the match to TRBD2 covers 9 bases. Per germline, CDR1 SNHLY and CDR2 FYNNEI. Germline trimming cut 6 bases from V and 3 bases from J; bases unmatched to any gene: 12. The CDR3 is 16 amino acids. DNA for the CDR3: TGTGCCAGCAGAAACTACCCTAGCGGGGAAAACTACGAGCAGTACTTC. Translating gives CASRNYPSGENYEQYF.

The chain employs TRBV4-1 and TRBJ2-3, with D uncertain. Germline V gene data show CDR1 as MGHRA and CDR2 as YSYEKL. Trimming took off 0 bases at V and 0 bases at J, with 13 bases between the two ends. The CDR3 runs 17 residues. The CDR3 bases are TGCGCCAGCAGCCAAGATTGGTCCGCAGTTAGCACAGATACGCAGTATTTT. Its translation is CASSQDWSAVSTDTQYF.

V is TRBV24-1 and J is TRBJ2-5, with 7 bases matching TRBD1. The J segment lost 5 bases and the V segment lost 0 bases, leaving 5 bases of the junction unmatched. The CDR3 sequence is 15 residues long. Germline V gene lookup returns CDR1 KGHDR and CDR2 SFDVKD. This CDR3 is CATSDLETGIETQYF. The CDR3, as DNA: TGTGCCACCAGTGATTTGGAGACAGGGATCGAGACCCAGTACTTC.

The gene calls are TRBV5-5 and TRBJ2-1, with TRBD2 matching 9 bases. Germline V gene lookup returns CDR1 SGHKS and CDR2 YYEKEE (reference sequence). This CDR3 has 15 residues. V dropped 0 bases and J dropped 7; count of bases not matched to a gene: 5. Here the CDR3 DNA reads TGTGCCAGCAGCTTGGTTGCTAGCGGGGTTAATGAGCAGTTCTTC. Translation: CASSLVASGVNEQFF. The entire variable domain, with the rest obtained from reference TRBV5-5 and TRBJ2-1, is as follows: DAGVTQSPTHLIKTRGQQVTLRCSPISGHKSVSWYQQVLGQGPQFIFQYYEKEERGRGNFPDRFSARQFPNYSSELNVNALLLGDSALYLCASSLVASGVNEQFFGPGTRLTVL.

A word on this clone: This same CDR3 is encoded by further DNA sequences in the sample. The chain has TRBV6-1 and TRBJ1-2, with no clear D. Per the germline V gene, CDR1 is MNHNS and CDR2 is SASEGT. The CDR3 is 14 amino acids. V was trimmed by 2 bases and J by 1 base, leaving 8 bases between them. The DNA of the CDR3 is TGTGCCAGCAGTGAAAGTGGCAGTAACTATGGCTACACCTTC. Protein sequence: CASSESGSNYGYTF.

The chain is built from TRBV7-9 and TRBJ2-7; D ambiguous. The CDR3 has 16 residues. With 2 bases removed from V and 0 bases from J, the gap between germline ends came to 14 bases. Germline V gene lookup returns CDR1 SEHNR and CDR2 FQNEAQ (reference sequence). This CDR3 reads CASSLSLGSISYEQYF. The CDR3 DNA reads TGTGCCAGCAGCTTAAGCCTAGGCAGCATCTCCTACGAGCAGTACTTC. Variable domain in full (rest from reference TRBV7-9 and TRBJ2-7): DTGVSQNPRHKITKRGQNVTFRCDPISEHNRLYWYRQTLGQGPEFLTYFQNEAQLEKSRLLSDRFSAERPKGSFSTLEIQRTEQGDSAMYLCASSLSLGSISYEQYFGPGTRLTVT.

This chain joins TRBV7-2 and TRBJ1-5, with D unresolved. The germline V and J ends were trimmed by 5 bases and 4 bases, with 6 bases remaining between them. The germline gives CDR1 SGHTA, CDR2 FQGNSA. The CDR3 contains 12 residues. The CDR3 DNA sequence: TGTGCCAGCAGCCTTAGTAATCAGCCCCAGCATTTT. It translates to CASSLSNQPQHF.

This chain links TRBV7-9 with TRBJ1-3, with TRBD1 matching over 10 bases. Germline trimming cut 3 bases from V and 2 bases from J; bases unmatched to any gene: 4. Germline-derived CDR1 and CDR2 are SEHNR and FQNEAQ (reference sequence). This CDR3 comprises 16 residues. The CDR3: CASSFSGTGAGNTIYF. CDR3 bases: TGTGCCAGCAGCTTTTCCGGGACAGGGGCTGGAAACACCATATATTTT.

This clone is a singleton in its sample. This chain joins TRBV19 and TRBJ1-3, with D hard to call. The germline V and J ends were trimmed by 1 base and 2 bases, with 9 bases remaining between them. In germline, CDR1 is LNHDA, CDR2 SQIVND (reference sequence). This CDR3 has 15 residues. The CDR3 region has the DNA TGTGCCAGTAGTATAGGAGGTGTCCCTGGAAACACCATATATTTT. It specifies CASSIGGVPGNTIYF.

The J gene is TRBJ1-5, the V gene TRBV24-1, with 10 bases that match TRBD1. The germline CDR1 and CDR2 sequences are KGHDR and SFDVKD. The CDR3 has 15 amino acids. V trimming: 5 bases; J trimming: 2 bases; junction bases outside the gene matches: 2. This CDR3 is CATSGTGGGNQPQHF. The CDR3 coding sequence is TGTGCCACCAGTGGGACAGGGGGGGGCAATCAGCCCCAGCATTTT.

V is TRBV24-1 and J is TRBJ2-3, with TRBD1 matching 8 bases. With V trimmed by 2 bases and J by 2 bases, 5 bases remained unmatched. The CDR3 loop spans 16 amino acids. From germline, CDR1 is KGHDR and CDR2 SFDVKD. Written as DNA, the CDR3 is TGTGCCACCAGTGATTGGACAGGGACAGCCACAGATACGCAGTATTTT. It translates to CATSDWTGTATDTQYF.

V is TRBV28 and J is TRBJ1-6, with TRBD1 identical over 7 bases. Trimming at V came to 6 bases and at J to 8 bases, leaving 16 bases not matched to a gene. The CDR3 spans 17 residues. From germline, CDR1 is MDHEN and CDR2 SYDVKM. The chain's CDR3 is CASSPPLTGNSDSPLHF. The CDR3 DNA follows: TGTGCCAGCAGCCCCCCTCTGACAGGGAATAGTGATTCACCCCTCCACTTT.

This clone showed up just once. The rearrangement joins TRBV6-5 to TRBJ1-1; 7 bases line up with TRBD1. CDR1 and CDR2 from the germline V gene are MNHEY and SVGAGI. There are 15 residues in the CDR3. After removal of 0 bases from V and 4 bases from J, the junction contained 5 bases not matched to a gene. The CDR3 sequence: CASSYSRQGGTEAFF. CDR3 nucleotides: TGTGCCAGCAGTTACTCGAGGCAGGGGGGCACTGAAGCTTTCTTT.

The chain couples TRBV11-1 to TRBJ2-2; no definite D call. CDR1 and CDR2 (germline): SGHAT, FQDESV (reference sequence). With 5 bases removed from V and 8 bases from J, the gap between germline ends came to 12 bases. This CDR3 region has 13 residues. The CDR3 coding sequence is TGTGCCAGCAGCCCCATTTTTGCGGGGGAGCTGTTTTTT. Translating it yields CASSPIFAGELFF.

The rearrangement links TRBV18 to TRBJ1-1; 8 bases align to TRBD1. This CDR3 has 14 residues. Germline V gene data show CDR1 as KGHSH and CDR2 as LQKENI. With 2 bases clipped from V and 7 bases from J, the junction kept 6 bases outside the gene matches. The CDR3 sequence is CASSPIQGALEAFF. CDR3 bases: TGTGCCAGCTCACCAATTCAGGGGGCTCTTGAAGCTTTCTTT.

This sequence joins TRBV19 and TRBJ1-6, with D perhaps TRBD1 (6 bases). There are 16 residues in the CDR3. The germline gives CDR1 LNHDA, CDR2 SQIVND (reference sequence). Deletions cut 4 bases from V and 4 bases from J, with 14 bases between. The CDR3 region is CASSTQGSGYNSPLHF. CDR3 in DNA: TGTGCCAGTAGTACACAGGGTTCTGGTTATAATTCACCCCTCCACTTT.

The V and J genes are TRBV3-1 (or the pseudogene TRBV3-2) and TRBJ1-6; no clear D gene. CDR1 and CDR2 (germline): LGHDT, YNNKEL (reference sequence). Trimming removed 0 bases at V and 0 bases at J, with 6 bases between. This CDR3 is built from 16 residues. The CDR3 here is CASSQEGSSYNSPLHF. The CDR3 DNA reads TGTGCCAGCAGCCAAGAAGGGAGCTCCTATAATTCACCCCTCCACTTT.

The J gene is TRBJ1-2, the V gene TRBV7-9; no firm D call. Looked up from germline, CDR1 is SEHNR and CDR2 is FQNEAQ (reference sequence). V was cut by 7 bases and J by 8 bases, with 11 bases left in between. The CDR3 covers 11 residues. The CDR3 region has the DNA TGTGCCAGCACCTTGTCTGGCGGCTACACCTTC. It translates to CASTLSGGYTF.

The chain has TRBV24-1 and TRBJ2-5; possible D gene TRBD1, 5 bases. The germline gives CDR1 KGHDR, CDR2 SFDVKD. Deletions cut 0 bases from V and 1 base from J, with 11 bases between. The CDR3 has 16 amino acids. The chain's CDR3 is CATSDLQTATQETQYF. The DNA of the CDR3 is TGTGCCACCAGTGATTTGCAGACAGCCACCCAAGAGACCCAGTACTTC.

The chain joins TRBV9 to TRBJ1-4, with D hard to call. There are 14 residues in the CDR3. Per germline, CDR1 SGDLS and CDR2 YYNGEE. The V and J ends lost 0 bases and 6 bases respectively, with 9 bases between them. DNA for the CDR3: TGTGCCAGCAGCGTAGGGAGTATGGATGAAAAACTGTTTTTT. Translated: CASSVGSMDEKLFF.

The chain combines TRBV19 with TRBJ2-2; D might be TRBD1 (5 bases). The V gene lost 5 bases and the J gene lost 4 bases, with 11 bases spanning the gap. CDR3 size: 14 residues. Germline loops: CDR1 LNHDA, CDR2 SQIVND (reference sequence). The CDR3 reads CASSYSQGTGELFF. The CDR3, as DNA: TGTGCCAGTAGTTATTCCCAGGGCACCGGGGAGCTGTTTTTT.